What follows are 3 T cell receptor beta chains derived from one specimen sequenced in a study of cytomegalovirus exposure and HLA in healthy donors. TCRdb's copy holds only in-frame clones and misses some; the assay was immunoSEQ multiplex PCR. The profile shows 90,000 to 150,000 clones, about 84% of them singletons. Sequencing used PBMCs. The receptors originated from a young man in good health and CMV-seronegative.

V and J are TRBV27 and TRBJ1-1, with D uncertain. The CDR3 is 13 residues long. Per the germline V gene, CDR1 is MNHEY and CDR2 is SMNVEV (reference sequence). The V and J ends lost 4 bases and 0 bases respectively, with 6 bases between them. The CDR3 DNA reads as TGTGCCAGCAGTTACGGGGTGAACACTGAAGCTTTCTTT. This translates into CASSYGVNTEAFF.

The chain carries TRBV7-2 and TRBJ1-5; D is perhaps TRBD1 (6 bases). Trimming pared 4 bases from V and 9 bases from J, leaving 13 bases between. The V gene's germline CDR1 is SGHTA and CDR2 FQGNSA. The CDR3 extends over 13 amino acids. The DNA of the CDR3 is TGTGCCAGCAGCTCAAAAAGGGGGTTGCCCCAGCATTTT. Residues: CASSSKRGLPQHF.

The chain carries TRBV30 and TRBJ1-5; D gene unclear. V lost 4 bases and J lost 3, with 7 bases in between. CDR3 length: 12 residues. Germline V CDR1 and CDR2: GTSNPN, SVGIG (reference sequence). CDR3 coding DNA: TGTGCCTGGAACCGCGACAATCAGCCCCAGCATTTT. It encodes CAWNRDNQPQHF. Drawing the rest from reference TRBV30 and TRBJ1-5, the complete variable domain is SQTIHQWPATLVQPVGSPLSLECTVEGTSNPNLYWYRQAAGRGLQLLFYSVGIGQISSEVPQNLSASRPQDRQFILSSKKLLLSDSGFYLCAWNRDNQPQHFGDGTRLSIL.